The entry that follows covers one T cell receptor (beta chain) sequence. What it recognizes is unknown. One end of the junction fails to match germline, which may point to a read error. Primed by a sample-barcoded 5' primer and a J-beta primer mix, a second PCR proceeded for roughly 6 to 12 cycles. In TCRdb, the 5' RACE reads were re-called with MiXCR into one record per CDR3 protein. The sample holds some 1.6 million distinct CDR3 sequences; around 35% are singletons and the top ten take about 10%. The record originates from a study of blood T cells in healthy people across ages. Whole-study findings and limits: More naive CD4+ cells and higher diversity marked long-lived donors relative to aged donors. Unsorted PBMCs ruled out conclusive naive versus antigen-experienced comparison.

This CDR3 comprises 18 residues. Germline V lookup: CDR1 MGHRA, CDR2 YSYEKL. Specimen: blood. The sequence was collected from a woman in her 30s in good health. The chain employs TRBV4-1 and TRBJ2-1; 16 nucleotides agree with TRBD2. This CDR3 is CASFGGLAGGGSYDEQFF. CDR3 sequence (DNA): TGCGCCAGCTTTGGGGGACTAGCGGGGGGGGGCTCCTACGATGAGCAGTTCTTC.